The TCR beta chain under discussion was sequenced for a study of CD8 T cells in Susac syndrome. Sequencing targeted TCR beta in T cells from blood (CD8+ and CD4+). The authors negatively isolated CD8+ and CD4+ T cells and FACS-enriched TEMRA cells. The CDR3 consists of 14 residues. Looked up from germline, CDR1 is SNHLY and CDR2 is FYNNEI. With V trimmed by 6 bases and J by 6 bases, 11 bases remained unmatched. With random hexamers, roughly 0.45 to 1 ug RNA was reverse transcribed. Amplification of TCR beta CDR3 spanned 54 Vbeta and 13 Jbeta via immunoSEQ multiplex PCR. TCRdb used MiXCR to reprocess the immunoSEQ multiplex PCR reads, holding one entry per CDR3 protein. The sample has about 250,000 distinct CDR3 sequences, over 85% seen once.

This TCR derives from a human donor with multiple sclerosis. The sequenced sample consisted of CD4+ T cells from PBMCs. The V gene is TRBV2, the J gene TRBJ2-7; 7 bases are a match to TRBD1. CDR3 bases: TGTGCCAGCAGCCGAGACAGGGTAGGGGGCGAGCAGTACTTC. Residues: CASSRDRVGGEQYF.